The entry below gives a single T cell receptor beta chain sequence along with its context. TCRdb processed the 5' RACE reads anew with MiXCR; each CDR3 protein has one entry. Of about 250,000 distinct CDR3 sequences listed, 15% to 17% are singletons. This entry belongs to a study of T-cell memory formation after mild COVID-19. The germline V gene has CDR1 SGDLS and CDR2 YYNGEE. V trimming: 1 base; J trimming: 4 bases; junction bases outside the gene matches: 16. The CDR3 contains 18 residues. The receptor was isolated from an adult woman who had mild COVID-19 (a few samples of this study predate the infection). Cell type and time point are not known. The chain links TRBV9 to TRBJ1-2, with 7 bases fitting TRBD1. Source material: PBMCs or a T cell subset sorted from them (not recorded which). The DNA for the CDR3 is TGTGCCAGCAGCGTACAGACAGGGACGGGTGGGCTCTTCTATGGCTACACCTTC. It translates to CASSVQTGTGGLFYGYTF.